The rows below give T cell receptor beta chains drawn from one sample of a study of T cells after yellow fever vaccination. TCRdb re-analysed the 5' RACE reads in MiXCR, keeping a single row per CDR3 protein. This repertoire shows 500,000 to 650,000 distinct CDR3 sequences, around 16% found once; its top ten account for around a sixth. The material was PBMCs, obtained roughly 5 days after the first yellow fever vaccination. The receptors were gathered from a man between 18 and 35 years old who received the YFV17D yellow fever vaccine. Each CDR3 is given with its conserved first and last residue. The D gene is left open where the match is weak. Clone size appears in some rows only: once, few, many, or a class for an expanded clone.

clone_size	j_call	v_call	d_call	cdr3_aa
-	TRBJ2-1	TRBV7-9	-	CASIQGSHNEQFF
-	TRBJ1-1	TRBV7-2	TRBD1	CASSLARQGTEAFF
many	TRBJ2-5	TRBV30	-	CAWSPWLETQYF
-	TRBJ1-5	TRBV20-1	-	CSARDPWRDGQPQHF
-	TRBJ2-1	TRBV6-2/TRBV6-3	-	CASTPGWAGNNEQFF
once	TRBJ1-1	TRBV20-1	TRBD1	CSARDFNRGNTEAFF
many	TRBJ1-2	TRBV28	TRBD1	CASSEGQNYGYTF
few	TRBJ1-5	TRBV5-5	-	CASSFSDTGSNQPQHF
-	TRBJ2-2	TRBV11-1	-	CASSPKNRDTGELFF
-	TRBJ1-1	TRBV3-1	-	CASSQRWGDTEAFF
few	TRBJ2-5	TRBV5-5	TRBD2	CASSPFSGGPQETQYF
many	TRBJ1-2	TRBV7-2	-	CASSLRPLGYTF
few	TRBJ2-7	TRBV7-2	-	CASSPAWDFYEQYF
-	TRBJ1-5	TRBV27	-	CASSLFGGIGQPQHF
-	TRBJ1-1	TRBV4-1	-	CASSQVIQINTEAFF
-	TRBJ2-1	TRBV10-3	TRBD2	CAISESLTSGGNEQFF
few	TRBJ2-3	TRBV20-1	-	CSAARGSTDTQYF
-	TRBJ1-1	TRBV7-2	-	CASSLEIRGSAFF
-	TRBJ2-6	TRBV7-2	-	CASSLERNSGANVLTF
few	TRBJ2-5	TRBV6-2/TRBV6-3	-	CASSYGSYQETQYF
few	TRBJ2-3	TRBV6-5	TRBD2	CASSYSASGGRSGTDTQYF
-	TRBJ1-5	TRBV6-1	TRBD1	CASSPGQGAWQPQHF
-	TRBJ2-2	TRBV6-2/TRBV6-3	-	CASSDRRQYTGELFF
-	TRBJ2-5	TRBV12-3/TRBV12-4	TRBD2	CASSLGGDGLETQYF
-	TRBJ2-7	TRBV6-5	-	CASSYSRSSYEQYF
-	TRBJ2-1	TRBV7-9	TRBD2	CASSLRLAGADEQFF
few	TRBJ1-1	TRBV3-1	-	CASSEWGAGLSTEAFF
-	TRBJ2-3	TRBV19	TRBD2	CASSIDLAGGLRDLDTQYF
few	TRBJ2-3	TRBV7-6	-	CASSLKRGGQDGTDTQYF
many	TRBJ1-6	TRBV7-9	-	CASSLIGNDSPLHF
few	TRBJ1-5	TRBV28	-	CASSKQEIYSNQPQHF
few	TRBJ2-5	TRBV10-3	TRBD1	CAISAGTEGETQYF
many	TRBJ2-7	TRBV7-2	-	CASSPGPFYEQYF
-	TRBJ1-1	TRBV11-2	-	CASSAGWALGLDGFF
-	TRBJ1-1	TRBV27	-	CASSPPQGITEAFF
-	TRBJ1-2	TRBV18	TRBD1	CASSQETGGYGGYTF
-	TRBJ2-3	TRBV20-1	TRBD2	CSASGTSEGTDTQYF
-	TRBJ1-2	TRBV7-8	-	CASSSREIRGYTF
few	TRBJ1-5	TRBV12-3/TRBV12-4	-	CASRGSYSNQPQHF
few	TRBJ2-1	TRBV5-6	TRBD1	CASSFRTGSSYNEQFF
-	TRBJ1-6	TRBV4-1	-	CASSPFPGGGNSPLHF
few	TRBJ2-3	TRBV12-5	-	CASGPGLPTDTQYF
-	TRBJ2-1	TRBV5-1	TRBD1	CASSGPGGQIYNEQFF
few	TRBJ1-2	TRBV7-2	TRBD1	CASSLVGTGDGYTF
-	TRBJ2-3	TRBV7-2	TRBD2	CASSRLAGAMDTQYF
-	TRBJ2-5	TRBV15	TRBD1	CATSRVDRKETQYF